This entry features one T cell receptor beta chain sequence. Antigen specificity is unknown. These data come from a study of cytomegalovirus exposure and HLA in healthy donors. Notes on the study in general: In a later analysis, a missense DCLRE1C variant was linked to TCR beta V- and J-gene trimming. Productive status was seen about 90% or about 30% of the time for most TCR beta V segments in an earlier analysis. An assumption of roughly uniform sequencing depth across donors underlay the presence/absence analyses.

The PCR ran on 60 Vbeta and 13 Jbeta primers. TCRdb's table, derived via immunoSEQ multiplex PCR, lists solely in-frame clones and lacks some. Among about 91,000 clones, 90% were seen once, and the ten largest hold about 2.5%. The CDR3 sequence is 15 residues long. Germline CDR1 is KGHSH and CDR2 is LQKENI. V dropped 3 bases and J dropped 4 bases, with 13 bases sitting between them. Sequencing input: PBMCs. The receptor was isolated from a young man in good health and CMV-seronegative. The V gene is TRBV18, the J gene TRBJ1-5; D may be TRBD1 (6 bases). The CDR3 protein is CASSPPGTPNQPQHF. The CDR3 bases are TGTGCCAGCTCACCCCCCGGGACACCGAATCAGCCCCAGCATTTT.